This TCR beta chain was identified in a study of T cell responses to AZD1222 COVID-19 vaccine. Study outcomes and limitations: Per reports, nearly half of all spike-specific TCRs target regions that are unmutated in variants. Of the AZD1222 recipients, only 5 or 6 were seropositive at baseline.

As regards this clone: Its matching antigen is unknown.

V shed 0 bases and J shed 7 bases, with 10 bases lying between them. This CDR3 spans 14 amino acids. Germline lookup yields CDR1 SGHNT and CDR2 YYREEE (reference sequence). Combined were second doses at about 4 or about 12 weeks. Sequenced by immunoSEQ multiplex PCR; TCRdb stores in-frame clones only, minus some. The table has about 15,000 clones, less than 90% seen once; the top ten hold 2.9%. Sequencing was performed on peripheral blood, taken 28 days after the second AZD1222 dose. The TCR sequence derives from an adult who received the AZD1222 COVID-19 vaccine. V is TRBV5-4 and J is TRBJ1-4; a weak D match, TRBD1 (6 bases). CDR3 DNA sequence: TGTGCCAGCAGCTTGGGCAGGGGAGGTGAAAAACTGTTTTTT. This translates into CASSLGRGGEKLFF. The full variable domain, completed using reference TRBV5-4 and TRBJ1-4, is ETGVTQSPTHLIKTRGQQVTLRCSSQSGHNTVSWYQQALGQGPQFIFQYYREEENGRGNFPPRFSGLQFPNYSSELNVNALELDDSALYLCASSLGRGGEKLFFGSGTQLSVL.